This entry concerns a single TCR beta chain. Its antigen is not known. As part of library construction, unique molecular identifiers were attached to individual cDNA molecules. TCRdb called the 5' RACE reads again in MiXCR, with one record for every CDR3 protein. The sample consists of around 65,000 distinct CDR3 sequences, roughly 12% of them appearing once. This specimen belongs to a study of early T cells in non-severe SARS-CoV-2 infection. Study findings and constraints: Using VDJdb, the matching emphasized anti-spike CD8 responses while missing private and CD4 specificities.

The germline V gene has CDR1 MRHNA and CDR2 SNTAGT. The CDR3 runs 12 residues. Trimming cost V 2 bases and J 5 bases, with 5 bases left between them. The V call is TRBV6-4, the J call TRBJ2-3, with a tentative D call TRBD1 (5 bases). The receptor was derived from an adult who was a healthcare worker with PCR-confirmed SARS-CoV-2 infection or an uninfected control (not recorded which). The source material was whole blood, sampled at baseline. CDR3 sequence (DNA): TGTGCCAGCAGTGACGGACAAGATACGCAGTATTTT. Protein sequence: CASSDGQDTQYF.